One and the same sample provided the 19 T cell receptor beta chains below, sequenced in a study of T cell repertoires in cytomegalovirus infection. One entry per CDR3 protein results from TCRdb running MiXCR on the reads. The sample shows a few hundred thousand distinct CDR3 sequences, 15% to 20% of them seen only once. Sequenced material: PBMCs. These TCRs come from a human donor in good health (CMV status not recorded). Some clones in this sample may be carry-over from other donors' samples.

This clonotype was counted many times. The rearrangement joins TRBV7-9 to TRBJ1-5; D gene ambiguous. Trimming left V 1 base short and J 3 bases short, with 7 bases between. There are 14 residues in the CDR3. The germline V gene encodes CDR1 SEHNR and CDR2 FQNEAQ (reference sequence). In nucleotides, the CDR3 is TGTGCCAGCAGCTTAGGGCACCTCAATCAGCCCCAGCATTTT. Translated: CASSLGHLNQPQHF.

This clonotype was found a few times. The chain links TRBV29-1 to TRBJ1-1; D possibly corresponds to TRBD1 (5 bases). Trimming pared 4 bases from V and 7 bases from J, leaving 10 bases between. This CDR3 contains 11 residues. Looked up from germline, CDR1 is SQVTM and CDR2 is ANQGSEA. The CDR3 region has the DNA TGCAGCGTTGTCGGACACAGTGAAGCTTTCTTT. Its protein product is CSVVGHSEAFF. Together with reference TRBV29-1 and TRBJ1-1, the CDR3 gives the full variable domain: SAVISQKPSRDICQRGTSLTIQCQVDSQVTMMFWYRQQPGQSLTLIATANQGSEATYESGFVIDKFPISRPNLTFSTLTVSNMSPEDSSIYLCSVVGHSEAFFGQGTRLTVV.

This clonotype was seen repeatedly, ten times or more. The V gene is TRBV7-8, the J gene TRBJ1-1; D not resolved. This CDR3 spans 16 amino acids. The V gene lost 1 base and the J gene lost 0 bases, with 12 bases spanning the gap. CDR1 and CDR2 from the germline V gene are SGHVS and FQNEAQ. CDR3 residues: CASSLVYVGMNTEAFF. CDR3 DNA: TGTGCCAGCAGCTTAGTTTATGTCGGAATGAACACTGAAGCTTTCTTT.

This clonotype was counted many times. V is TRBV4-1 and J is TRBJ2-1; 11 positions match TRBD1. This CDR3 comprises 17 residues. Germline V gene data show CDR1 as MGHRA and CDR2 as YSYEKL. V lost 2 bases and J lost 10; bases outside the gene matches: 13. The CDR3: CASSQRAWTGGLFEQFF. The CDR3 bases are TGCGCCAGCAGCCAAAGAGCCTGGACAGGGGGCTTGTTCGAGCAGTTCTTC.

This clonotype was counted at least ten times. J is TRBJ1-1 and V is TRBV7-2, with D unclear. The CDR3 covers 13 residues. Germline CDR1 is SGHTA and CDR2 is FQGNSA. Trimming left V 5 bases short and J 4 bases short, with 11 bases between. The CDR3 nucleotides are TGTGCCAGCAGCCTCACCCAGGCCACTGAAGCTTTCTTT. This encodes CASSLTQATEAFF.

The chain uses TRBV11-2 and TRBJ2-3, with 9 bases that match TRBD1. Losses at the gene ends were 5 bases for V and 2 bases for J; bases not matched to a gene: 11. The CDR3 has 17 amino acids. Germline CDR1 SGHAT, CDR2 FQNNGV. The CDR3 loop reads CASSPNRDRAYTDTQYF. The DNA of the CDR3 is TGTGCCAGCAGCCCAAACCGGGACAGGGCCTACACAGATACGCAGTATTTT. Using reference TRBV11-2 and TRBJ2-3 for the parts outside the CDR3, the full variable domain is EAGVAQSPRYKIIEKRQSVAFWCNPISGHATLYWYQQILGQGPKLLIQFQNNGVVDDSQLPKDRFSAERLKGVDSTLKIQPAKLEDSAVYLCASSPNRDRAYTDTQYFGPGTRLTVL.

The chain joins TRBV5-1 to TRBJ1-1; 8 bases agree with TRBD1. V dropped 4 bases and J dropped 4; count of bases not matched to a gene: 6. This CDR3 comprises 14 residues. The germline CDR1 and CDR2 sequences are SGHRS and YFSETQ. CDR3 sequence: CASSRTGGSTEAFF. CDR3 coding DNA: TGCGCCAGCAGCCGAACAGGGGGAAGCACTGAAGCTTTCTTT.

There are a few counts of this clonotype. The genes are TRBV20-1 and TRBJ1-6, with no clear D. With 1 base removed from V and 0 bases from J, the gap between germline ends came to 13 bases. CDR3 size: 17 residues. Germline CDR1 is DFQATT and CDR2 is SNEGSKA (reference sequence). Written as DNA, the CDR3 is TGCAGTGCTAGAGTGGTGCAGGATAGCTCCTATAATTCACCCCTCCACTTT. Residues: CSARVVQDSSYNSPLHF.

As DNA, the CDR3 is TGTGCCAGTATTAATAGGGGAGGAACTGAAGCTTTCTTT. Its translation: CASINRGGTEAFF. The chain joins TRBV19 to TRBJ1-1, with D perhaps matching TRBD1 (5 bases). Germline CDR1 and CDR2: LNHDA and SQIVND (reference sequence). The V gene lost 7 bases and the J gene lost 5 bases, with 14 bases spanning the gap. This CDR3 is 13 amino acids long.

In this sample, this clonotype turned up many times. The chain combines TRBV14 with TRBJ1-2; 7 bases match TRBD1. V lost 5 bases, J lost 4 bases, and 16 bases stayed unmatched. The CDR3 covers 17 residues. CDR1 is SGHDN and CDR2 is FVKESK in the germline V gene. The CDR3: CASSLPSVQGRIYGYTF. CDR3 bases: TGTGCCAGCAGCTTACCAAGTGTACAGGGGAGAATCTATGGCTACACCTTC. Full variable domain (rest looked up from reference TRBV14 and TRBJ1-2): EAGVTQFPSHSVIEKGQTVTLRCDPISGHDNLYWYRRVMGKEIKFLLHFVKESKQDESGMPNNRFLAERTGGTYSTLKVQPAELEDSGVYFCASSLPSVQGRIYGYTFGSGTRLTVV.

V usage is TRBV5-1 and J usage is TRBJ2-5; weak D call: TRBD2 (6 bases). Germline V gives CDR1 SGHRS, CDR2 YFSETQ. CDR3 length: 16 residues. V lost 0 bases to trimming and J lost 2 bases, with 14 bases between them. CDR3 in DNA: TGCGCCAGCAGCTTGGTGCGGGTGGCGGGGCAAGAGACCCAGTACTTC. It is translated as CASSLVRVAGQETQYF.

This clonotype was observed at least ten times. The CDR3 DNA follows: TGTGCCAGAAACACAGGGTATAATTCACCCCTCCACTTT. Translating gives CARNTGYNSPLHF. The chain links TRBV2 to TRBJ1-6; a weak D match, TRBD1 (6 bases). CDR1 SNHLY and CDR2 FYNNEI come from the germline V gene. V shed 9 bases and J shed 4 bases, with 10 bases lying between them. The CDR3 consists of 13 residues. The whole variable domain, filled in from reference TRBV2 and TRBJ1-6, reads EPEVTQTPSHQVTQMGQEVILRCVPISNHLYFYWYRQILGQKVEFLVSFYNNEISEKSEIFDDQFSVERPDGSNFTLKIRSTKLEDSAMYFCARNTGYNSPLHFGNGTRLTVT.

This clonotype was recorded a few times. This rearrangement joins TRBV6-1 to TRBJ1-1; a possible D gene is TRBD1 (5 bases). Per the germline V gene, CDR1 is MNHNS and CDR2 is SASEGT. The CDR3 has 15 residues. Trimming pared 5 bases from V and 4 bases from J, leaving 17 bases between. For the CDR3, the DNA is TGTGCCAGCAGTTCCCTCCGGGGGGGGGTCACTGAAGCTTTCTTT. Its protein is CASSSLRGGVTEAFF.

The V and J genes are TRBV11-2 and TRBJ2-3; D is undetermined. Trimming removed 2 bases at V and 6 bases at J, with 6 bases between. Germline V lookup: CDR1 SGHAT, CDR2 FQNNGV. This CDR3 is built from 12 residues. The CDR3 here is CASSLNMDTQYF. DNA for the CDR3: TGTGCCAGCAGCTTAAACATGGATACGCAGTATTTT.

This clonotype occurred many times. This sequence joins TRBV6-1 and TRBJ1-1, with 7 bases that match TRBD1. V was clipped by 7 bases and J by 1 base; unmatched bases: 6. Germline CDR1 MNHNS, CDR2 SASEGT. The CDR3 covers 14 residues. CDR3 in DNA: TGTGCCAGCATGGCTCGGACAGGGAACACTGAAGCTTTCTTT. It translates to CASMARTGNTEAFF.

This sequence joins TRBV11-2 and TRBJ1-1; D is perhaps TRBD1 (5 bases). Trimming took off 4 bases at V and 7 bases at J, with 13 bases between the two ends. This CDR3 has 13 residues. In germline, CDR1 is SGHAT, CDR2 FQNNGV. The CDR3 here is CASSSWQGIEAFF. CDR3 DNA sequence: TGTGCCAGCAGCTCGTGGCAGGGCATTGAAGCTTTCTTT.

This clonotype was found many times. This rearrangement joins TRBV7-2 to TRBJ2-7; TRBD2 matches at 8 bases. The CDR3 is made up of 14 amino acids. J was trimmed by 0 bases and V by 3 bases; bases with no gene match: 1. Per germline, CDR1 SGHTA and CDR2 FQGNSA. The CDR3: CASSFSGASYEQYF. CDR3 nucleotides: TGTGCCAGCAGCTTTAGCGGGGCCTCCTACGAGCAGTACTTC.

This clonotype was found many times. The rearrangement uses TRBV7-2 and TRBJ1-5; D gene unclear. The CDR3 totals 14 residues. The ends were cut back, 0 bases at V and 7 bases at J, with 10 bases in the middle. Germline lookup yields CDR1 SGHTA and CDR2 FQGNSA. DNA of the CDR3: TGTGCCAGCAGCTTAGCGCCCGGGCAGCAGCCCCAGCATTTT. Its protein product is CASSLAPGQQPQHF.

This clonotype has more than one count but fewer than ten. The chain joins TRBV7-2 to TRBJ1-6, with 9 bases that match TRBD1. J was trimmed by 10 bases and V by 4 bases; bases with no gene match: 8. The CDR3 loop spans 15 amino acids. The germline gives CDR1 SGHTA, CDR2 FQGNSA. CDR3 sequence (DNA): TGTGCCAGCAGCTCCACAGGGGGCGAAAGGTCACCCCTCCACTTT. Residues: CASSSTGGERSPLHF. The full variable domain, rest sourced from reference TRBV7-2 and TRBJ1-6, is GAGVSQSPSNKVTEKGKDVELRCDPISGHTALYWYRQSLGQGLEFLIYFQGNSAPDKSGLPSDRFSAERTGGSVSTLTIQRTQQEDSAVYLCASSSTGGERSPLHFGNGTRLTVT.